Listed below are T cell receptor beta chains from one sample, sequenced in a study of blood T cell repertoires in COVID-19. Clones were read by immunoSEQ multiplex PCR, and TCRdb kept only the in-frame ones, dropping some. There are roughly 120,000 clones in the sample; around four fifths occur only once, and about 12% lies in the top ten. The sequenced sample was peripheral blood. All receptors derive from a human donor in a cohort sampled during active COVID-19. CDR3s include the opening cysteine and the closing phenylalanine or tryptophan. A D gene is named only where the DNA matches it firmly. Clone size is not always given. Where it is, it says once, few, many or a class for expanded clones.

>TRBV10-3|16|TRBJ2-5|.|TRBD2
TGTGCCATCAGTGAAGCTAGCGGGTTCTCTAAGGAGACCCAGTACTTC
CAISEASGFSKETQYF
>TRBV6-1|15|TRBJ1-1|.|.
TGTGCCAGCAGTGAATTGGCAGGGCGAATCACTGAAGCTTTCTTT
CASSELAGRITEAFF
>TRBV28|15|TRBJ1-2|.|TRBD1
TGTGCCAGCAGTCGCCCACCGGACAGGTACTATGGCTACACCTTC
CASSRPPDRYYGYTF
>TRBV2|14|TRBJ1-4|.|TRBD1
TGTGCCAGCAGTTTCCAGGGGGGAGTCGAAAAACTGTTTTTT
CASSFQGGVEKLFF
>TRBV19|13|TRBJ1-1|.|TRBD1
TGTGCCAGTAGCACTCAGGGGGCCTCTGAAGCTTTCTTT
CASSTQGASEAFF
>TRBV28|14|TRBJ2-7|.|TRBD1
TGTGCCAGCACCGATCAGACAGGGTACCACGAGCAGTACTTC
CASTDQTGYHEQYF
>TRBV7-2|14|TRBJ2-3|.|.
TGTGCCAGCAGCTTAGACGCGGGGCCAGATACGCAGTATTTT
CASSLDAGPDTQYF
>TRBV5-8|12|TRBJ2-5|.|.
TGTGCCAGCAGCTTTTATCAGGAGACCCAGTACTTC
CASSFYQETQYF
>TRBV9|14|TRBJ1-5|few|.
TGTGCCAGCAGCGTAGACTCTAGCAATCAGCCCCAGCATTTT
CASSVDSSNQPQHF
>TRBV5-6|16|TRBJ1-2|.|TRBD1
TGTGCCAGCAGGGATTGGACAGGGGTTGAGAACTATGGCTACACCTTC
CASRDWTGVENYGYTF
>TRBV6-1|16|TRBJ1-5|.|TRBD1
TGTGCCAGCAGTGAAGACAGGGGGGTAGTCAATCAGCCCCAGCATTTT
CASSEDRGVVNQPQHF
>TRBV2|14|TRBJ1-2|.|.
TGTGCCAGCAGTGAAGCGCGGTCCGTACTTGGCTACACCTTC
CASSEARSVLGYTF
>TRBV24-1|13|TRBJ2-5|.|TRBD1
TGTGCCACCGCCCCAGGGGGAAGGGAGACCCAGTACTTC
CATAPGGRETQYF
>TRBV7-6|12|TRBJ1-1|.|.
TGTGCCAGCAGCAACAGCCACACTGAAGCTTTCTTT
CASSNSHTEAFF
>TRBV4-1|16|TRBJ1-6|few|TRBD1
TGCGCCAGCAGCCGTTTTGACAGGGGGCGAGATTCACCCCTCCACTTT
CASSRFDRGRDSPLHF
>TRBV2|12|TRBJ2-5|.|TRBD2
TGTGCCAGCACAGGACTAGCCGAGACCCAGTACTTC
CASTGLAETQYF
>TRBV7-8|14|TRBJ2-1|.|TRBD1
TGTGCCAGCAGCGGACAGGGGGACTACAATGAGCAGTTCTTC
CASSGQGDYNEQFF
>TRBV6-2/TRBV6-3|16|TRBJ2-3|.|TRBD2
TGTGCCAGCAGCCGACCAGGACTAGCGGGGACAGATACGCAGTATTTT
CASSRPGLAGTDTQYF
>TRBV7-9|16|TRBJ2-3|.|TRBD2
TGTGCCAGCAGCTTAGCTTCTAGCGGGGGGCGTTATACGCAGTATTTT
CASSLASSGGRYTQYF
>TRBV7-9|14|TRBJ2-2|.|.
TGTGCCAGCAGCTTACTAGCTAACACCGGGGAGCTGTTTTTT
CASSLLANTGELFF
>TRBV2|14|TRBJ1-5|.|TRBD1
TGTGCCAGCAGTGGGGTGACAGGGGGTCAGCCCCAGCATTTT
CASSGVTGGQPQHF
>TRBV6-5|15|TRBJ2-3|.|TRBD1
TGTGCCAGCAGACGGGACAGGGGGCGTCGGGATACGCAGTATTTT
CASRRDRGRRDTQYF
>TRBV7-8|16|TRBJ2-1|.|TRBD2
TGTGCCAGCAGCTTAGGCGACGGCGGGGGGGGAGATGAGCAGTTCTTC
CASSLGDGGGGDEQFF
>TRBV10-3|12|TRBJ2-7|.|.
TGTGCCATCAGTGACAAAACCTACGAGCAGTACTTC
CAISDKTYEQYF
>TRBV20-1|11|TRBJ2-5|.|.
TGCAGTGTTGACAGACAAGAGACCCAGTACTTC
CSVDRQETQYF
>TRBV4-1|18|TRBJ2-6|.|TRBD2
TGCGCCAGCAGCCAACGCGGGGGGCAGGGGACCGGGGCCAACGTCCTGACTTTC
CASSQRGGQGTGANVLTF
>TRBV7-2|15|TRBJ1-5|.|.
TGTGCCAGCAGCTTAGGTCCCGGAGGCAATCAGCCCCAGCATTTT
CASSLGPGGNQPQHF
>TRBV2|15|TRBJ2-1|.|.
TGTGCCAGCAGTGAAAGGAGGGGCTCCTACAATGAGCAGTTCTTC
CASSERRGSYNEQFF
>TRBV9|16|TRBJ2-3|.|TRBD2
TGTGCCAGCAGCGTGTCCCGGGGGGGGAATACAGATACGCAGTATTTT
CASSVSRGGNTDTQYF
>TRBV7-9|14|TRBJ1-6|.|.
TGTGCCAGCAGGGCAGTTAATTATAATTCACCCCTCCACTTT
CASRAVNYNSPLHF
>TRBV5-4|15|TRBJ1-3|.|.
TGTGCCAGCAGCTTGGCCGGGAGCTCTGGAAACACCATATATTTT
CASSLAGSSGNTIYF
>TRBV2|14|TRBJ2-3|few|TRBD2
TGTGCCAGCACCCCGGGGAGGGGCGTAGATACGCAGTATTTT
CASTPGRGVDTQYF
>TRBV6-2/TRBV6-3|16|TRBJ2-3|.|TRBD1
TGTGCCAGCAGTTACTCCCCCGGGACAGGGACAGATACGCAGTATTTT
CASSYSPGTGTDTQYF
>TRBV24-1|16|TRBJ2-3|.|TRBD1
TGTGCCACCAGTGACCCGGGACAGGGAATGGGAGATACGCAGTATTTT
CATSDPGQGMGDTQYF
>TRBV11-3|15|TRBJ2-3|.|TRBD2
TGTGCCAGCAGCCCGACTAGCGGGGGCACAGATACGCAGTATTTT
CASSPTSGGTDTQYF
>TRBV6-1|15|TRBJ2-5|once|.
TGTGCCAGCAGAACGGGGAGGTCCCTCCAAGAGACCCAGTACTTC
CASRTGRSLQETQYF
>TRBV19|15|TRBJ1-3|.|.
TGTGCCAGTAGTATAACACGGAGCTCTGGAAACACCATATATTTT
CASSITRSSGNTIYF
>TRBV5-5|17|TRBJ2-5|.|TRBD2
TGTGCCAGCAGCTTGGCTAGCGGGGCCGCTGACCAAGAGACCCAGTACTTC
CASSLASGAADQETQYF
>TRBV6-5|14|TRBJ2-2|.|TRBD1
TGTGCCAGCAGGACGGGACAGGGCGCCGGGGAGCTGTTTTTT
CASRTGQGAGELFF
>TRBV10-3|14|TRBJ2-4|.|.
TGTGCCATCTTAGGCAGGGGAATCAAAAACATTCAGTACTTC
CAILGRGIKNIQYF
>TRBV28|13|TRBJ1-1|few|.
TGTGCCAGCAGGTGGGGACAGAACACTGAAGCTTTCTTT
CASRWGQNTEAFF
>TRBV2|15|TRBJ2-1|.|TRBD2
TGTGCCAGCAGGGCTACTAGCGGGGGGGCCTATGAGCAGTTCTTC
CASRATSGGAYEQFF
>TRBV6-5|15|TRBJ2-3|.|TRBD2
TGTGCCAGCAGGCTCGGGGGGGCTGGCACAGATACGCAGTATTTT
CASRLGGAGTDTQYF
>TRBV28|17|TRBJ1-1|.|.
TGTGCCAGCCCGGGTGCGGAGGGCTCCGGCGGGGGCACTGAAGCTTTCTTT
CASPGAEGSGGGTEAFF
>TRBV18|16|TRBJ2-1|.|TRBD2
TGTGCCAGCTCACCACTTAGCGGGGGCCACTACAATGAGCAGTTCTTC
CASSPLSGGHYNEQFF
>TRBV18|14|TRBJ2-1|.|TRBD2
TGTGCCAGCTCACCGAGCGGGGGGGCAAATGAGCAGTTCTTC
CASSPSGGANEQFF
>TRBV7-9|15|TRBJ2-5|.|TRBD2
TGTGCCAGCAGCGGACGCGGGGGACCCCAAGAGACCCAGTACTTC
CASSGRGGPQETQYF
>TRBV3-1/TRBV3-2|15|TRBJ2-4|.|TRBD2
TGTGCCAGCAGCCGAGGACTAGCGGCCAAAAACATTCAGTACTTC
CASSRGLAAKNIQYF
>TRBV6-5|16|TRBJ1-1|once|.
TGTGCCAGCAGTTACTCGAGGGTCAGCATGAACACTGAAGCTTTCTTT
CASSYSRVSMNTEAFF
>TRBV28|15|TRBJ2-1|.|TRBD2
TGTGCCAGCAGTTTAGGGACTAGCGGATACAATGAGCAGTTCTTC
CASSLGTSGYNEQFF
>TRBV20-1|16|TRBJ1-5|.|TRBD1
TGCAGTGCTAGTCAGGGGACAGGTTATAGCAATCAGCCCCAGCATTTT
CSASQGTGYSNQPQHF
>TRBV5-1|18|TRBJ2-5|.|.
TGCGCCAGCAGCCCTGGGGGCACAACGGGGCCGTACCAAGAGACCCAGTACTTC
CASSPGGTTGPYQETQYF
>TRBV5-1|15|TRBJ2-7|.|.
TGCGCCAGCAGCCCACTGTCAGGATCGTCTTACGAGCAGTACTTC
CASSPLSGSSYEQYF